This is a list of T cell receptor beta chains from one sample in a study of cytomegalovirus exposure and HLA in healthy donors. Method: immunoSEQ multiplex PCR; TCRdb's copy keeps in-frame clones and lacks some. The sample has about 80,000 clones, approximately 62% seen once. Material for sequencing was PBMCs. The source of these receptors is a male donor in good health and CMV-seropositive. CDR3s include the opening cysteine and the closing phenylalanine or tryptophan. D genes are given only for firm matches. Not every row has a clone size; where given, it reads once, few, many or a size class.

TRBJ1-2 NA TRBV29-1 TRBD1 CSVAGTGLANYGYTF TGCAGCGTGGCCGGGACAGGGCTAGCTAACTATGGCTACACCTTC
TRBJ1-5 NA TRBV7-8 NA CASSPLGLQGLSNQPQHF TGTGCCAGCAGCCCCTTGGGCCTACAGGGTTTAAGCAATCAGCCCCAGCATTTT
TRBJ1-1 NA TRBV15 NA CATSRDFGNTEAFF TGTGCCACCAGCAGAGATTTCGGGAACACTGAAGCTTTCTTT
TRBJ2-2 NA TRBV11-2 NA CASSPQGRAGELFF TGTGCCAGCAGCCCGCAGGGTAGGGCCGGGGAGCTGTTTTTT
TRBJ2-1 NA TRBV30 TRBD2 CACSRGRGLASGRNNEQFF TGTGCCTGTTCTCGAGGAAGGGGGTTAGCTAGCGGGAGGAACAATGAGCAGTTCTTC
TRBJ2-1 few TRBV5-1 NA CASSLGVLEGDEQFF TGCGCCAGCAGCTTGGGCGTCCTGGAGGGTGATGAGCAGTTCTTC
TRBJ1-1 NA TRBV4-1 NA CASSPDGGDTEAFF TGCGCCAGCAGCCCCGACGGGGGGGACACTGAAGCTTTCTTT
TRBJ1-2 NA TRBV5-1 TRBD1 CASSVSGGQGYTF TGCGCCAGCAGCGTAAGCGGGGGACAGGGCTACACCTTC
TRBJ1-5 NA TRBV6-1 NA CASSTRLNQPQHF TGTGCCAGCAGTACGAGGCTCAATCAGCCCCAGCATTTT
TRBJ1-2 NA TRBV29-1 NA CSSGSFEDGYTF TGCAGTTCCGGGAGCTTTGAGGATGGCTACACCTTC
TRBJ1-5 NA TRBV19 NA CASHLGGEQPQHF TGTGCCAGTCATCTTGGAGGGGAGCAGCCCCAGCATTTT
TRBJ2-5 NA TRBV7-7 TRBD2 CASSVRRGAQETQYF TGTGCCAGCAGCGTAAGGCGGGGGGCACAAGAGACCCAGTACTTC
TRBJ2-5 once TRBV2 TRBD1 CASSWPGQGASSRETQYF TGTGCCAGCAGTTGGCCGGGACAGGGGGCTTCGAGTCGGGAGACCCAGTACTTC
TRBJ2-3 once TRBV10-3 TRBD2 CAISEGSGGGLKDTQYF TGTGCCATCAGTGAGGGGAGCGGGGGTGGGCTCAAGGATACGCAGTATTTT
TRBJ2-3 few TRBV25-1 NA CASSEQEAVSDTQYF TGTGCCAGCAGTGAACAAGAGGCGGTGTCAGATACGCAGTATTTT
TRBJ1-1 NA TRBV25-1 NA CASSELSTGMNTEAFF TGTGCCAGCAGTGAATTATCGACAGGCATGAACACTGAAGCTTTCTTT
TRBJ2-6 NA TRBV19 TRBD1 CASDRGSGANVLTF TGTGCCAGCGACAGGGGCTCTGGGGCCAACGTCCTGACTTTC
TRBJ2-7 NA TRBV27 TRBD2 CASSPVGGGSYEQYF TGTGCCAGCAGTCCCGTGGGGGGGGGAAGCTACGAGCAGTACTTC
TRBJ2-1 NA TRBV5-4 TRBD2 CASSREGPSEQFF TGTGCCAGCAGCCGGGAGGGGCCAAGTGAGCAGTTCTTC
TRBJ2-1 few TRBV19 TRBD2 CASSTKGSGTSGINEQFF TGTGCCAGTAGTACCAAGGGGTCCGGGACTAGCGGGATTAATGAGCAGTTCTTC
TRBJ1-2 once TRBV19 NA CASSTAGGQNYGYTF TGTGCCAGTAGTACGGCTGGCGGACAGAACTATGGCTACACCTTC
TRBJ1-2 NA TRBV4-2 TRBD1 CASSPLTGGDGYTF TGTGCCAGCAGCCCTCTTACAGGGGGCGATGGCTACACCTTC
TRBJ1-1 NA TRBV7-2 TRBD1 CASSVTGARMNTEAFF TGTGCCAGCAGCGTGACAGGGGCGAGAATGAACACTGAAGCTTTCTTT
TRBJ2-2 few TRBV7-2 TRBD2 CASSLASGRAGELFF TGTGCCAGCAGCTTAGCTAGCGGGAGGGCCGGGGAGCTGTTTTTT
TRBJ2-7 NA TRBV7-3 NA CASSLRTSDYEQYF TGTGCCAGCAGCTTAAGGACATCCGACTACGAGCAGTACTTC
TRBJ2-3 NA TRBV30 TRBD2 CAWDRAGGTDTQYF TGTGCCTGGGATAGAGCGGGAGGCACAGATACGCAGTATTTT
TRBJ1-2 NA TRBV5-1 TRBD1 CASSFLPRDRNNYGYTF TGCGCCAGCAGCTTCCTCCCCCGGGACAGGAACAACTATGGCTACACCTTC
TRBJ1-1 few TRBV19 NA CASNLGGWSNTEAFF TGTGCCAGTAACTTGGGGGGGTGGTCGAACACTGAAGCTTTCTTT
TRBJ2-3 once TRBV19 TRBD2 CASSRGPSGRGGTDTQYF TGTGCCAGTAGTCGGGGGCCTAGCGGGAGGGGAGGAACAGATACGCAGTATTTT
TRBJ1-2 few TRBV21-1 NA CASSRWTGVLFSYTF TGTGCCAGCAGCCGATGGACAGGGGTCCTCTTCAGCTACACCTTC
TRBJ2-4 once TRBV6-5 NA CASSYSGDIQYF TGTGCCAGCAGTTACTCGGGGGACATCCAGTACTTC
TRBJ2-5 NA TRBV6-5 NA CASSFGGQETQYF TGTGCCAGCAGCTTTGGGGGGCAAGAGACCCAGTACTTC
TRBJ2-1 NA TRBV27 TRBD2 CASSFQTSVMWNEQFF TGTGCCAGCAGTTTTCAAACTAGCGTCATGTGGAATGAGCAGTTCTTC
TRBJ1-2 NA TRBV5-4 TRBD1 CAIKGGRSNYGYPF TGTGCCATTAAAGGGGGCCGTTCTAACTATGGCTACCCCTTC
TRBJ2-2 once TRBV19 NA CASRALDTGELFF TGTGCCAGTAGGGCCTTGGACACCGGGGAGCTGTTTTTT
TRBJ2-3 NA TRBV2 NA CASSGGRSPPDTQYF TGTGCCAGCAGCGGGGGGCGGAGCCCTCCAGATACGCAGTATTTT
TRBJ2-7 NA TRBV28 TRBD2 CASSFGGGTSTYEQYF TGTGCCAGCAGTTTTGGGGGGGGGACGTCAACCTACGAGCAGTACTTC
TRBJ2-1 NA TRBV25-1 NA CASSESRAYNEQFF TGTGCCAGCAGTGAAAGTCGGGCCTACAATGAGCAGTTCTTC
TRBJ2-1 NA TRBV27 TRBD1 CASSRQGEEYNEQFF TGTGCCAGCAGTCGACAGGGGGAAGAGTACAATGAGCAGTTCTTC
TRBJ1-2 NA TRBV30 NA CAWSGTDRFRHGYTF TGTGCCTGGAGTGGGACCGACAGGTTTAGGCATGGCTACACCTTC
TRBJ1-3 NA TRBV6-1 NA CASSDYNGGRNTIYF TGTGCCAGCAGTGATTATAACGGGGGTAGAAACACCATATATTTT
TRBJ2-3 NA TRBV5-6 NA CASSLAHGVNTDTQYF TGTGCCAGCAGCTTGGCCCACGGGGTGAACACAGATACGCAGTATTTT
TRBJ1-5 few TRBV7-8 TRBD1 CASSPGQGNQPQHF TGTGCCAGCAGCCCAGGACAGGGCAATCAGCCCCAGCATTTT
TRBJ2-4 few TRBV19 TRBD1 CASSSSGQGNIQYF TGTGCCAGTAGTAGCTCGGGACAGGGAAACATTCAGTACTTC
TRBJ1-1 NA TRBV19 NA CASSISTSNTEAFF TGTGCCAGTAGTATCAGTACATCGAACACTGAAGCTTTCTTT
TRBJ1-5 NA TRBV28 NA CASRADNSNQPQHF TGTGCCAGCAGGGCGGACAATAGCAATCAGCCCCAGCATTTT
TRBJ2-1 NA TRBV2 TRBD2 CASSEEGGRSRNEQFF TGTGCCAGCAGTGAAGAGGGCGGGAGGAGTCGCAATGAGCAGTTCTTC
TRBJ2-1 NA TRBV5-1 TRBD1 CASSPGQGALLNEQFF TGCGCCAGCAGCCCAGGACAGGGGGCGCTTCTCAATGAGCAGTTCTTC
TRBJ1-6 NA TRBV6-5 NA CASSLRGGSSPLHF TGTGCCAGCAGTCTACGGGGGGGTAGTTCACCCCTCCACTTT
TRBJ1-3 few TRBV6-6 NA CASSYSQDSGNTIYF TGTGCCAGCAGTTACTCCCAGGACAGTGGAAACACCATATATTTT
TRBJ1-2 NA TRBV7-2 TRBD1 CASSLVQGENYGYTF TGTGCCAGCAGCTTAGTTCAGGGGGAAAACTATGGCTACACCTTC